This T cell receptor beta chain was observed in a study of blood T cell repertoires in COVID-19. Across the whole study: Acute-phase and convalescent COVID-19 samples originated in the United States, Italy and Spain.

Ages ranged from 18 to 89 years, with residence in about 24 US areas. This clone was seen once. This table comes from immunoSEQ multiplex PCR, and its TCRdb copy is limited to in-frame clones, with some not included. This table has around 160,000 clones, roughly 82% appearing once. This CDR3 is built from 12 residues. Trimming removed 4 bases at V and 5 bases at J, with 9 bases between. Germline-derived CDR1 and CDR2 are MNHEY and SVGAGI. The chain joins TRBV6-5 to TRBJ2-7; no reliable D call. The clonotype comes from a man between 45 and 60 years old who had recovered from COVID-19. Sequencing was carried out using PBMCs or T cells enriched from blood (not recorded which). CDR3 DNA: TGTGCCAGCAGTTTTCTTACTAACGAGCAGTACTTC. Its protein is CASSFLTNEQYF.